This T cell receptor (beta chain) derives from a study of blood T cell repertoires in COVID-19. The age range of participants was about 18 to 100 years, with residence in around 22 US areas. Participants' own reports of clinical history determined their cohort assignment. V lost 5 bases and J lost 2, with 13 bases in between. The CDR3 totals 15 residues. CDR1 is MNHEY and CDR2 is SMNVEV in the germline V gene (reference sequence). Per the study methods: Estimation of nucleated cell counts was performed using reference gene primer amplification. Generated by immunoSEQ multiplex PCR, the TCRdb table keeps only in-frame clones and is missing some. That table supplies the V and J calls and clone size; D and trimming were determined from the DNA. The table lists 210,000 or so clones, 80% of them singletons. This clone was recorded once.

The receptor was derived from a man aged 25-40 years with acute COVID-19. Sequences were obtained from PBMCs or T cells enriched from blood (not recorded which). The gene calls are TRBV27 and TRBJ1-5; D perhaps matches TRBD1 (6 bases). CDR3 protein: CASSRGAGGNQPQHF. Written as DNA, the CDR3 is TGTGCCAGCAGTCGGGGGGCAGGTGGCAATCAGCCCCAGCATTTT.